A selection of T cell receptor beta chains follows, all from one sample in a study of T cells in Graves' hyperthyroidism and ophthalmopathy. From the multiplex PCR reads, TCRdb called clonotypes with MiXCR, one entry per CDR3 protein. The sample holds about 500,000 distinct CDR3 sequences, 16% seen once. Sequenced input: blood. The receptors originated from a woman between 18 and 29 years old with Graves' hyperthyroidism. CDR3s include the opening cysteine and the closing phenylalanine or tryptophan. D genes are given only for firm matches. Clone sizes are given selectively: once, few, many, or a class where the clone is expanded.

j_call: TRBJ2-1; d_call: TRBD2; v_call: TRBV10-1; clone_size: few; cdr3_aa: CASSELAGEGNEQFF; cdr3_nt: TGCGCCAGCAGCGAACTAGCGGGAGAAGGAAATGAGCAGTTCTTC
j_call: TRBJ2-7; d_call: TRBD2; v_call: TRBV24-1; clone_size: .; cdr3_aa: CATSDTGTSGHEQYF; cdr3_nt: TGTGCCACCAGTGACACCGGGACTAGCGGCCACGAGCAGTACTTC
j_call: TRBJ1-1; d_call: TRBD1; v_call: TRBV2; clone_size: many; cdr3_aa: CASSAGTDTEAFF; cdr3_nt: TGTGCCAGCAGTGCCGGGACAGACACTGAAGCTTTCTTT
j_call: TRBJ2-1; d_call: TRBD1; v_call: TRBV6-2/TRBV6-3; clone_size: .; cdr3_aa: CASSGDRARPTYNEQFF; cdr3_nt: TGTGCCAGCAGTGGGGACAGGGCCCGACCTACCTACAATGAGCAGTTCTTC
j_call: TRBJ2-3; d_call: .; v_call: TRBV20-1; clone_size: many; cdr3_aa: CSASLDTQYF; cdr3_nt: TGCAGTGCTAGTTTGGATACGCAGTATTTT
j_call: TRBJ1-4; d_call: .; v_call: TRBV20-1; clone_size: .; cdr3_aa: CSAPVQAENEKLFF; cdr3_nt: TGCAGTGCACCCGTGCAGGCAGAAAATGAAAAACTGTTTTTT
j_call: TRBJ2-7; d_call: .; v_call: TRBV3-1; clone_size: many; cdr3_aa: CASSFEGSYYEQYF; cdr3_nt: TGTGCCAGCAGTTTTGAGGGCAGTTACTACGAGCAGTACTTC
j_call: TRBJ2-5; d_call: TRBD1; v_call: TRBV28; clone_size: many; cdr3_aa: CASRTGGHYQETQYF; cdr3_nt: TGTGCCAGCAGAACAGGGGGGCATTACCAAGAGACCCAGTACTTC
j_call: TRBJ2-5; d_call: .; v_call: TRBV14; clone_size: once; cdr3_aa: CASSQRRYETQYF; cdr3_nt: TGTGCCAGCAGCCAAAGACGGTATGAGACCCAGTACTTC
j_call: TRBJ2-5; d_call: TRBD1; v_call: TRBV29-1; clone_size: .; cdr3_aa: CSEAGQDDETQYF; cdr3_nt: TGCAGCGAGGCGGGACAGGACGATGAGACCCAGTACTTC
j_call: TRBJ1-5; d_call: .; v_call: TRBV19; clone_size: few; cdr3_aa: CASSTGTCNQPQHF; cdr3_nt: TGTGCCAGTAGTACCGGGACGTGCAATCAGCCCCAGCATTTT
j_call: TRBJ1-4; d_call: .; v_call: TRBV11-3; clone_size: .; cdr3_aa: CASSGGLRKKLFF; cdr3_nt: TGTGCCAGCTCGGGGGGGCTGCGGAAAAAACTGTTTTTT
j_call: TRBJ1-2; d_call: TRBD1; v_call: TRBV4-2; clone_size: .; cdr3_aa: CASSPPYGDRGLGGYTF; cdr3_nt: TGTGCCAGCAGCCCTCCCTATGGGGACAGGGGGCTAGGTGGCTACACCTTC
j_call: TRBJ2-3; d_call: .; v_call: TRBV10-2; clone_size: .; cdr3_aa: CASIPGESTDTQYF; cdr3_nt: TGCGCCAGCATCCCGGGAGAGAGCACAGATACGCAGTATTTT
j_call: TRBJ1-1; d_call: .; v_call: TRBV18; clone_size: .; cdr3_aa: CVSSLKNTEAFF; cdr3_nt: TGTGTCAGCTCACTAAAGAACACTGAAGCTTTCTTT
j_call: TRBJ2-3; d_call: .; v_call: TRBV5-1; clone_size: .; cdr3_aa: CASSLAGMADTQYF; cdr3_nt: TGCGCCAGCAGCTTGGCGGGGATGGCAGATACGCAGTATTTT
j_call: TRBJ2-1; d_call: .; v_call: TRBV27; clone_size: many; cdr3_aa: CASSLLASTGEQFF; cdr3_nt: TGTGCCAGCAGTTTATTGGCTTCGACGGGTGAGCAGTTCTTC
j_call: TRBJ1-2; d_call: .; v_call: TRBV28; clone_size: .; cdr3_aa: CASSLSGLNYGYTF; cdr3_nt: TGTGCCAGCAGTTTATCGGGCCTCAACTATGGCTACACCTTC
j_call: TRBJ2-3; d_call: TRBD2; v_call: TRBV5-1; clone_size: many; cdr3_aa: CASSIGTSGASTDTQYF; cdr3_nt: TGCGCCAGCAGCATAGGGACTAGCGGAGCTAGCACAGATACGCAGTATTTT
j_call: TRBJ1-1; d_call: .; v_call: TRBV11-2; clone_size: once; cdr3_aa: CASTVGQQAFF; cdr3_nt: TGTGCCAGTACGGTAGGACAACAAGCTTTCTTT
j_call: TRBJ2-7; d_call: .; v_call: TRBV6-1; clone_size: .; cdr3_aa: CASSEGGVSSYEQYF; cdr3_nt: TGTGCCAGCAGTGAGGGCGGCGTCAGCTCCTACGAGCAGTACTTC
j_call: TRBJ2-7; d_call: TRBD1; v_call: TRBV12-3/TRBV12-4; clone_size: .; cdr3_aa: CASRLDRAREQYF; cdr3_nt: TGTGCCAGCAGGCTCGACAGGGCTAGGGAGCAGTACTTC
j_call: TRBJ1-1; d_call: .; v_call: TRBV28; clone_size: many; cdr3_aa: CAIAGEENTEAFF; cdr3_nt: TGTGCCATCGCAGGGGAGGAGAACACTGAAGCTTTCTTT
j_call: TRBJ2-1; d_call: .; v_call: TRBV28; clone_size: once; cdr3_aa: CASRPSGRGDEQFF; cdr3_nt: TGTGCCAGCAGACCCAGTGGAAGGGGGGATGAGCAGTTCTTC
j_call: TRBJ2-1; d_call: .; v_call: TRBV28; clone_size: few; cdr3_aa: CASSLLRSGRRGEQFF; cdr3_nt: TGTGCCAGCAGTTTACTTCGATCCGGGAGAAGGGGTGAGCAGTTCTTC
j_call: TRBJ2-1; d_call: TRBD2; v_call: TRBV5-1; clone_size: many; cdr3_aa: CASSPGLAGGPYNEQFF; cdr3_nt: TGCGCCAGCAGCCCGGGACTAGCGGGAGGACCCTACAATGAGCAGTTCTTC
j_call: TRBJ2-1; d_call: TRBD2; v_call: TRBV6-1; clone_size: .; cdr3_aa: CTSSEGLAVIYNEQFF; cdr3_nt: TGTACCAGCAGTGAAGGACTAGCGGTTATTTACAATGAGCAGTTCTTC
j_call: TRBJ1-2; d_call: .; v_call: TRBV3-1; clone_size: many; cdr3_aa: CASSGYRDRKFYGYTF; cdr3_nt: TGTGCCAGCAGTGGGTACCGGGACCGTAAGTTCTATGGCTACACCTTC
j_call: TRBJ1-1; d_call: .; v_call: TRBV11-1; clone_size: many; cdr3_aa: CASSSEAVNTEAFF; cdr3_nt: TGTGCCAGCAGCTCGGAGGCAGTGAACACTGAAGCTTTCTTT
j_call: TRBJ2-5; d_call: TRBD2; v_call: TRBV7-8; clone_size: many; cdr3_aa: CASSLAGGVETQYF; cdr3_nt: TGTGCCAGCAGCTTAGCGGGGGGGGTCGAGACCCAGTACTTC
j_call: TRBJ1-1; d_call: .; v_call: TRBV6-5; clone_size: many; cdr3_aa: CASSYGGPGEAFF; cdr3_nt: TGTGCCAGCAGTTACGGAGGGCCGGGTGAAGCTTTCTTT
j_call: TRBJ2-3; d_call: .; v_call: TRBV19; clone_size: .; cdr3_aa: CASSIGASTDTQYF; cdr3_nt: TGTGCCAGTAGTATCGGGGCTAGCACAGATACGCAGTATTTT
j_call: TRBJ1-2; d_call: .; v_call: TRBV7-2; clone_size: many; cdr3_aa: CASSLLGAGGYTF; cdr3_nt: TGTGCCAGCAGCTTGTTGGGGGCGGGTGGCTACACCTTC
j_call: TRBJ2-3; d_call: TRBD2; v_call: TRBV2; clone_size: .; cdr3_aa: CASSEAGDTQYF; cdr3_nt: TGTGCCAGCAGCGAAGCGGGGGATACGCAGTATTTT
j_call: TRBJ1-1; d_call: .; v_call: TRBV18; clone_size: .; cdr3_aa: CASSPPGQGAPDTEAFF; cdr3_nt: TGTGCCAGCTCACCACCAGGACAAGGGGCTCCGGACACTGAAGCTTTCTTT
j_call: TRBJ1-6; d_call: .; v_call: TRBV3-1; clone_size: many; cdr3_aa: CASSQARTSELHF; cdr3_nt: TGTGCCAGCAGCCAAGCACGGACCAGTGAGCTCCACTTT
j_call: TRBJ1-1; d_call: TRBD1; v_call: TRBV7-9; clone_size: few; cdr3_aa: CASSQIQGARTEAFF; cdr3_nt: TGCGCCAGCAGCCAAATTCAGGGGGCAAGGACTGAAGCTTTCTTT
j_call: TRBJ2-4; d_call: .; v_call: TRBV27; clone_size: few; cdr3_aa: CASSRKPLQGYIQYF; cdr3_nt: TGTGCCAGCAGCCGTAAGCCGCTCCAGGGTTACATTCAGTACTTC
j_call: TRBJ1-6; d_call: .; v_call: TRBV12-3/TRBV12-4; clone_size: .; cdr3_aa: CASSLVPPRGGSPLHF; cdr3_nt: TGTGCCAGCAGTTTAGTCCCTCCCCGGGGGGGGTCACCCCTCCACTTT
j_call: TRBJ2-3; d_call: .; v_call: TRBV7-9; clone_size: few; cdr3_aa: CASSLGRDRLSTDTQYF; cdr3_nt: TGTGCCAGCAGCTTAGGGAGGGACAGACTGAGCACAGATACGCAGTATTTT